These T cell receptor beta chains were read from a single sample in a study of blood T cell repertoires in COVID-19. The method was immunoSEQ multiplex PCR; TCRdb's version includes in-frame clones alone and lacks a portion of them. The top ten clones hold approximately 4.8% of a sample with fewer than 250,000 clones, 70% to 90% of them seen once. Sequenced: peripheral blood. These receptors were collected from a man between 45 and 60 years old with acute or convalescent COVID-19. Both conserved end residues are part of each CDR3. A D gene is named only where the DNA matches it firmly. Clone size, where shown, is once, few, many, or a class for clones that have expanded.

- | - | TRBJ1-5 | TRBV6-6 | CASSYGRDQPQHF | TGTGCCAGCAGTTACGGGAGGGATCAGCCCCAGCATTTT
- | TRBD1 | TRBJ2-7 | TRBV19 | CASSPTGTAKYEQYF | TGTGCCAGTAGTCCAACCGGGACAGCAAAATACGAGCAGTACTTC
- | - | TRBJ1-6 | TRBV11-2 | CASSLTSPDSPLHF | TGTGCCAGCAGCTTAACATCCCCCGATTCACCCCTCCACTTT
- | - | TRBJ1-2 | TRBV7-9 | CASSLAQGSGYTF | TGTGCCAGCAGCTTAGCACAGGGATCTGGCTACACCTTC
- | TRBD1 | TRBJ1-1 | TRBV19 | CASRTGDRMNTEAFF | TGTGCCAGTAGAACAGGGGACCGTATGAACACTGAAGCTTTCTTT
once | - | TRBJ2-6 | TRBV18 | CASSQGAGAISGANVLTF | TGTGCCAGCTCCCAAGGCGCAGGGGCGATCTCTGGGGCCAACGTCCTGACTTTC
once | - | TRBJ1-2 | TRBV29-1 | CSARRQDYGYTF | TGCAGCGCGCGCCGACAGGACTATGGCTACACCTTC
- | - | TRBJ1-2 | TRBV10-2 | CASSEGEGRGYGYTF | TGCGCCAGCAGTGAGGGGGAGGGCAGGGGCTATGGCTACACCTTC
once | - | TRBJ2-5 | TRBV6-2/TRBV6-3 | CASSYWSETQYF | TGTGCCAGCAGTTACTGGAGCGAGACCCAGTACTTC
- | - | TRBJ1-1 | TRBV10-1 | CASSTDKNTEAFF | TGCGCCAGCAGCACGGACAAGAACACTGAAGCTTTCTTT
- | TRBD2 | TRBJ2-5 | TRBV3-1/TRBV3-2 | CASSLTSGGLETQYF | TGTGCCAGCAGCCTTACTAGCGGGGGTTTAGAGACCCAGTACTTC
- | - | TRBJ1-3 | TRBV27 | CASSPRWLSPIYF | TGTGCCAGCAGCCCTCGCTGGCTTTCCCCCATATATTTT
- | - | TRBJ2-3 | TRBV11-1 | CASSLAQTGTTDTQYF | TGTGCCAGCAGCTTAGCCCAGACAGGAACCACAGATACGCAGTATTTT
- | - | TRBJ2-3 | TRBV7-9 | CASSPRTSRSTDTQYF | TGTGCCAGCAGCCCGAGGACAAGCCGTAGCACAGATACGCAGTATTTT
- | TRBD2 | TRBJ2-3 | TRBV5-1 | CASSLSRTSGGARDTQYF | TGCGCCAGCAGCTTGTCCCGGACTAGCGGGGGGGCGAGAGATACGCAGTATTTT
- | TRBD1 | TRBJ1-4 | TRBV2 | CASSKISGTGGAKLFF | TGTGCCAGCAGTAAAATTTCCGGGACAGGGGGTGCAAAACTGTTTTTT
- | - | TRBJ1-2 | TRBV5-5 | CASSTIGQGRGLF | TGTGCCAGCAGCACGATCGGACAAGGCCGCGGTCTTTTC
- | - | TRBJ1-5 | TRBV11-2 | CASSLESNQPQHF | TGTGCCAGCAGCTTAGAGAGTAATCAGCCCCAGCATTTT
- | TRBD1 | TRBJ1-2 | TRBV5-1 | CASSVLPGQGAVGYGYTF | TGCGCCAGCAGCGTACTACCGGGACAGGGGGCGGTTGGCTATGGCTACACCTTC
- | - | TRBJ2-3 | TRBV28 | CASTRGTDTQYF | TGTGCCAGCACGAGGGGCACAGATACGCAGTATTTT
- | - | TRBJ2-6 | TRBV19 | CASSTPGMTGANVLTF | TGTGCCAGTAGTACCCCGGGGATGACTGGGGCCAACGTCCTGACTTTC
- | - | TRBJ1-2 | TRBV7-3 | CASSPTGTDYGYTF | TGTGCCAGCAGCCCGACAGGCACAGACTATGGCTACACCTTC
- | - | TRBJ2-6 | TRBV11-2 | CASSDRSSGANVLTF | TGTGCCAGCAGCGACAGGAGCTCTGGGGCCAACGTCCTGACTTTC
- | - | TRBJ1-1 | TRBV12-3/TRBV12-4 | CASSRTVTEAFF | TGTGCCAGCAGCAGGACAGTCACTGAAGCTTTCTTT
- | TRBD1 | TRBJ2-7 | TRBV27 | CASKIDRGTSYEQYF | TGTGCCAGCAAAATAGACAGGGGGACCTCCTACGAGCAGTACTTC
- | TRBD2 | TRBJ2-5 | TRBV5-1 | CASSWGTSGTYPETQYF | TGCGCCAGCAGCTGGGGGACTAGCGGGACCTACCCAGAGACCCAGTACTTC
- | TRBD2 | TRBJ2-5 | TRBV2 | CASSDASGALQETQYF | TGTGCCAGCAGTGACGCTAGCGGGGCGCTCCAAGAGACCCAGTACTTC
- | - | TRBJ2-7 | TRBV4-1 | CASSQDVYYEQYF | TGCGCCAGCAGCCAAGACGTATACTACGAGCAGTACTTC
- | - | TRBJ1-1 | TRBV6-2/TRBV6-3 | CASSSQRGHRREMNTEAFF | TGTGCCAGCAGTTCGCAACGAGGACACCGGAGGGAGATGAACACTGAAGCTTTCTTT
- | - | TRBJ2-1 | TRBV27 | CASSLSLAREQFF | TGTGCCAGCAGTTTGTCCCTGGCGAGGGAGCAGTTCTTC
once | TRBD1 | TRBJ1-4 | TRBV2 | CASSAGTGNEKLFF | TGTGCCAGCAGTGCCGGGACAGGGAACGAAAAACTGTTTTTT
- | - | TRBJ1-4 | TRBV30 | CAWSVWGATNEKLFF | TGTGCCTGGAGTGTCTGGGGGGCAACTAATGAAAAACTGTTTTTT
few | - | TRBJ2-7 | TRBV5-6 | CASSRGNEQYF | TGTGCCAGCAGCCGCGGAAACGAGCAGTACTTC
- | - | TRBJ2-1 | TRBV5-1 | CASSLQQGRSYNEQFF | TGCGCCAGCAGCTTACAACAGGGTAGATCCTACAATGAGCAGTTCTTC
- | - | TRBJ2-7 | TRBV6-5 | CASSYRSPVYEQYF | TGTGCCAGCAGTTACCGGTCCCCGGTATACGAGCAGTACTTC
- | TRBD1 | TRBJ2-2 | TRBV9 | CASSPGDRDHGELFF | TGTGCCAGCAGCCCTGGGGACAGGGACCACGGGGAGCTGTTTTTT
- | - | TRBJ1-5 | TRBV4-2 | CASSQSTADQPQHF | TGTGCCAGCAGCCAATCGACAGCAGATCAGCCCCAGCATTTT
- | - | TRBJ1-2 | TRBV6-5 | CASISGHRDGYTF | TGTGCCAGCATATCAGGACACAGGGATGGCTACACCTTC
- | TRBD1 | TRBJ1-2 | TRBV18 | CASSRDRGQGGYTF | TGTGCCAGCTCACGCGACAGGGGGCAAGGTGGCTACACCTTC
- | - | TRBJ1-1 | TRBV10-2 | CASSEKKRAFF | TGCGCCAGCAGTGAGAAGAAGAGAGCTTTCTTT
- | TRBD1 | TRBJ1-4 | TRBV5-1 | CASSLAKGQGTGNEKLFF | TGCGCCAGCAGCTTGGCCAAGGGACAGGGGACTGGGAATGAAAAACTGTTTTTT
- | - | TRBJ1-2 | TRBV29-1 | CSDMRVNYGYTF | TGCAGCGATATGAGGGTTAACTATGGCTACACCTTC
- | - | TRBJ1-6 | TRBV11-2 | CASSSRTTLGSYNSPLHF | TGTGCCAGCAGCTCAAGGACAACATTGGGCTCCTATAATTCACCCCTCCACTTT
- | - | TRBJ1-1 | TRBV5-1 | CASSSTVNTEAFF | TGCGCCAGCAGCTCGACAGTGAACACTGAAGCTTTCTTT
- | - | TRBJ1-1 | TRBV5-1 | CASSQGMNTEAFF | TGCGCCAGCAGCCAGGGAATGAACACTGAAGCTTTCTTT
- | - | TRBJ2-1 | TRBV5-1 | CASSRGGQAYNEQFF | TGCGCCAGCAGCAGGGGGGGACAGGCCTACAATGAGCAGTTCTTC
- | TRBD2 | TRBJ2-3 | TRBV7-9 | CASSPRTSGGITDTQYF | TGTGCCAGCAGCCCTCGGACTAGCGGGGGTATCACAGATACGCAGTATTTT
- | - | TRBJ1-2 | TRBV6-1 | CASSEDTPPYGYTF | TGTGCCAGCAGTGAAGATACACCCCCCTATGGCTACACCTTC
- | - | TRBJ2-2 | TRBV5-1 | CASLEGPTNTGELFF | TGCGCCAGCCTAGAAGGTCCCACGAACACCGGGGAGCTGTTTTTT
- | - | TRBJ2-3 | TRBV5-1 | CASSFRVDASTDTQYF | TGCGCCAGCAGCTTCAGGGTTGACGCTAGCACAGATACGCAGTATTTT
- | TRBD1 | TRBJ1-1 | TRBV18 | CASSPSRGGRNTEAFF | TGTGCCAGCTCACCCTCGAGAGGGGGCAGGAACACTGAAGCTTTCTTT
- | TRBD1 | TRBJ2-2 | TRBV19 | CASSIGQGARELFF | TGTGCCAGTAGTATAGGACAGGGTGCCAGGGAGCTGTTTTTT
- | - | TRBJ1-5 | TRBV6-2/TRBV6-3 | CASSYKTGGPYNQPQHF | TGTGCCAGCAGTTACAAAACGGGGGGCCCGTACAATCAGCCCCAGCATTTT